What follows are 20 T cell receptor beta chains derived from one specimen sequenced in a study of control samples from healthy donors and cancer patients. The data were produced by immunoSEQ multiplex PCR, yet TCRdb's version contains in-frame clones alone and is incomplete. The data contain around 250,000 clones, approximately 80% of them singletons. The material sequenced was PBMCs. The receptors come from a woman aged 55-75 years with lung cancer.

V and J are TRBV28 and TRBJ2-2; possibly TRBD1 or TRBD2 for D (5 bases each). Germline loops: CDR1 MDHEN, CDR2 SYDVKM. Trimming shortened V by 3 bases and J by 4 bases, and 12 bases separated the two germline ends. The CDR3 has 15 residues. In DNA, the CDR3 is TGTGCCAGCAGTTTGCCGATGGGGGTCACCGGGGAGCTGTTTTTT. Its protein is CASSLPMGVTGELFF.

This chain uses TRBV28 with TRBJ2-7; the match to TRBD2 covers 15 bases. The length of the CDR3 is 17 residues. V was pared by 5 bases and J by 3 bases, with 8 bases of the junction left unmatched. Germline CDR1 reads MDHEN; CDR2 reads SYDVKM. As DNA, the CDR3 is TGTGCCAGCAGTACGGGACTAGCGGGAGGACCGGGCTACGAGCAGTACTTC. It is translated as CASSTGLAGGPGYEQYF.

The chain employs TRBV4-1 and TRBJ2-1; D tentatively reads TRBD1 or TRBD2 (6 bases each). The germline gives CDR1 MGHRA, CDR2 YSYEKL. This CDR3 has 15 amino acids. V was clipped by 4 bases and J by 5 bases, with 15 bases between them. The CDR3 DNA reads TGCGCCAGCAGCCGCCGGTCGGGGGCCGACAATGAGCAGTTCTTC. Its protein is CASSRRSGADNEQFF.

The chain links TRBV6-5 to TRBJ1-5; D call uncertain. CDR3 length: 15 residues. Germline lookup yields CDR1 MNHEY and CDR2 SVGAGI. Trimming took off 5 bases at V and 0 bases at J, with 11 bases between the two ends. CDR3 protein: CASSRNVNSNQPQHF. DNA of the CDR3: TGTGCCAGCAGTCGGAACGTGAATAGCAATCAGCCCCAGCATTTT.

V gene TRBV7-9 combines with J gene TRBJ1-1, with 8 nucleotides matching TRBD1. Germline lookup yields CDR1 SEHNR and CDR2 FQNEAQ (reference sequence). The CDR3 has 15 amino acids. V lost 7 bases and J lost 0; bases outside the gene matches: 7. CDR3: CASNRDRSVNTEAFF. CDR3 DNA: TGTGCCAGCAACCGGGACAGGTCCGTGAACACTGAAGCTTTCTTT.

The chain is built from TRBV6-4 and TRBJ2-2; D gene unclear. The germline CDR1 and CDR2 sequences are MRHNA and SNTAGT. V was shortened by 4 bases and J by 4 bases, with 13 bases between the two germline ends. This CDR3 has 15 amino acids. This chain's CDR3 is CASSAGPSVTGELFF. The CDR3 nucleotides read TGTGCCAGCAGTGCGGGCCCCTCTGTCACCGGGGAGCTGTTTTTT.

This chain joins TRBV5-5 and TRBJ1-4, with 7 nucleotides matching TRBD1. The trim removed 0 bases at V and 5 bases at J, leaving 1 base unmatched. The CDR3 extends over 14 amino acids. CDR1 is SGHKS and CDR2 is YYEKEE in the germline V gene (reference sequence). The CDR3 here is CASSLVQGNEKLFF. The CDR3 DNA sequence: TGTGCCAGCAGCTTGGTACAGGGGAATGAAAAACTGTTTTTT.

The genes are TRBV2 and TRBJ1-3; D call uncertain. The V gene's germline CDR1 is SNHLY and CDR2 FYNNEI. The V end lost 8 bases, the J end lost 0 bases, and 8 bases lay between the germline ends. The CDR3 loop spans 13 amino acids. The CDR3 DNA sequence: TGTGCCAGCTCCCAAAACTCTGGAAACACCATATATTTT. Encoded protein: CASSQNSGNTIYF.

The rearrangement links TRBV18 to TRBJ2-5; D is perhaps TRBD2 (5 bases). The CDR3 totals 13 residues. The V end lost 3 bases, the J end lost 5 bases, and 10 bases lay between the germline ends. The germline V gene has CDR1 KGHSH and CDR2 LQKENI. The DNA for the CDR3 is TGTGCCAGCTCACCGGGAGTGAGGGAGACCCAGTACTTC. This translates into CASSPGVRETQYF.

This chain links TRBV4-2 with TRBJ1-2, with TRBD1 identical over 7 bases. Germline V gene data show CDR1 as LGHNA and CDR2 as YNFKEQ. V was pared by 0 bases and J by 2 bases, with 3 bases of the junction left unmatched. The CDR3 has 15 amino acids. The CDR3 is CASSQDPTGNYGYTF. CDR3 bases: TGTGCCAGCAGCCAAGACCCGACAGGGAACTATGGCTACACCTTC.

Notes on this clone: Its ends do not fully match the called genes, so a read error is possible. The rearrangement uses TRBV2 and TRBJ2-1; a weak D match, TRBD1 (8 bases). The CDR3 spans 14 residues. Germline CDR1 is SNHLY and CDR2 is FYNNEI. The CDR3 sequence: CAVTGGQAYKEQFF. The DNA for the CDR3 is TGTGCCGTCACGGGGGGACAGGCTTACAAGGAGCAGTTCTTC.

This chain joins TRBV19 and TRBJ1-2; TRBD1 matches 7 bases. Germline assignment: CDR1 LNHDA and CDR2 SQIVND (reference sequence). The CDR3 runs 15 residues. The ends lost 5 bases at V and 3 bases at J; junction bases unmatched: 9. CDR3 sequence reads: CASSGSGTAYYGYTF. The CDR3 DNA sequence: TGTGCCAGTAGTGGCTCCGGGACAGCGTACTATGGCTACACCTTC.

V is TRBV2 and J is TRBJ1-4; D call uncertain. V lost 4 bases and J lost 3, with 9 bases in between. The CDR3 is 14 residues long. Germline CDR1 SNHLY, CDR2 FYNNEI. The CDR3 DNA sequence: TGTGCCAGCAGTGTCGAGGGATCTAATGAAAAACTGTTTTTT. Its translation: CASSVEGSNEKLFF.

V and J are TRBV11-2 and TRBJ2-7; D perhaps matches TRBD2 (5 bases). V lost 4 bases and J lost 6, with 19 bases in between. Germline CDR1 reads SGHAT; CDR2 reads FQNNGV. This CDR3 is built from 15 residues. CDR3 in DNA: TGTGCCAGCAGCTCATTGACTGGAGGACCCCTCGAGCAGTACTTC. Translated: CASSSLTGGPLEQYF.

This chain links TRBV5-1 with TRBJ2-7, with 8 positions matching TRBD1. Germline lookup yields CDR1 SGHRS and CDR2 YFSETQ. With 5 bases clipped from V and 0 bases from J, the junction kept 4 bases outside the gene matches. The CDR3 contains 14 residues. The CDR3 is CASRSTGGSYEQYF. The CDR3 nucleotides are TGCGCCAGCAGGAGCACAGGGGGCTCCTACGAGCAGTACTTC.

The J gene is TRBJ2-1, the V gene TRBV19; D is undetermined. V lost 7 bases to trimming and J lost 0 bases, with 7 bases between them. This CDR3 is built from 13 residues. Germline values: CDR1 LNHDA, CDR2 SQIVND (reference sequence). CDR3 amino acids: CASTPDSYNEQFF. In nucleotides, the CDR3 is TGTGCCAGTACTCCCGACTCCTACAATGAGCAGTTCTTC.

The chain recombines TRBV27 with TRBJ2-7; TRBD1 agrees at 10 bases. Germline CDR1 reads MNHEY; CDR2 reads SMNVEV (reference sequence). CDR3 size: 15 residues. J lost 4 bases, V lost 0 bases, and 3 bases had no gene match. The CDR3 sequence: CASSLSPDRGYEQYF. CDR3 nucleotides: TGTGCCAGCAGTTTATCCCCGGACAGGGGGTACGAGCAGTACTTC.

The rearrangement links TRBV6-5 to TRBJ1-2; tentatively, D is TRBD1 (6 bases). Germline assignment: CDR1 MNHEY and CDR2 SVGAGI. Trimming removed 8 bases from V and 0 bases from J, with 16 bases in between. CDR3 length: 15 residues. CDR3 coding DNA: TGTGCCAGCCTCCCAACCGGGACAACTAACTATGGCTACACCTTC. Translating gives CASLPTGTTNYGYTF.

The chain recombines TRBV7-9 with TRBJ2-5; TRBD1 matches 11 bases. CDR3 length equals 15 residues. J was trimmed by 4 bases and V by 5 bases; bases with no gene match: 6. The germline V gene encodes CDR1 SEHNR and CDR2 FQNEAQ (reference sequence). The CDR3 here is CASSARTGGGETQYF. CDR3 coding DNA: TGTGCCAGCAGCGCCCGGACAGGGGGCGGAGAGACCCAGTACTTC.

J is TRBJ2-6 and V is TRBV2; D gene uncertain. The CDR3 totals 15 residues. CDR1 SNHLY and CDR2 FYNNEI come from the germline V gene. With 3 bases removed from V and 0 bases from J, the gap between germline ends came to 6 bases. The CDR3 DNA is TGTGCCAGCAGTGATTCGGTCTCTGGGGCCAACGTCCTGACTTTC. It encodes CASSDSVSGANVLTF.